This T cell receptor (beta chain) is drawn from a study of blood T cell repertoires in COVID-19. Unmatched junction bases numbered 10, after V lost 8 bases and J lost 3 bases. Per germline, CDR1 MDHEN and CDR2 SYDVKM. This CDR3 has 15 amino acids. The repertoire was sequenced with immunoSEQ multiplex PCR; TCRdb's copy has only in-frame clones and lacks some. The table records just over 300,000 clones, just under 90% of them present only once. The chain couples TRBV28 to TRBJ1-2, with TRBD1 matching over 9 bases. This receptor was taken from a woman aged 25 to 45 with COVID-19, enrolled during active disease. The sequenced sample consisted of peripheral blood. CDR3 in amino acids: CASVPPGQGYYGYTF. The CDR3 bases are TGTGCCAGCGTCCCACCGGGACAGGGATACTATGGCTACACCTTC.